Described below is a single T cell receptor (beta chain) sequence and its context. Its matching antigen is unknown. Germline-derived CDR1 and CDR2 are DFQATT and SNEGSKA (reference sequence). V was clipped by 2 bases and J by 8 bases, with 12 bases between them. The CDR3 consists of 12 residues. Per the original methods: Across clinicopathological groups, CDR3 differences served as the basis for building a distant-metastasis classifier for papillary thyroid cancer. MiXCR was used by TCRdb to re-call the PCR reads. The V and J calls here are based on TCRdb, not the publication. The repertoire holds 31,000 or so clones, with roughly 30% as singletons. This record belongs to a study of metastatic and nonmetastatic thyroid tumors. Across the study: It was across blood and tumor or nodule tissue from malignant and benign thyroid patients that repertoires were compared. Study conclusions and caveats: Compared with benign nodules, malignant thyroid tumors were reported to have significantly higher TCR beta diversity in both blood and tumor.

Among the patients, none had received any treatment before thyroid surgery. This sequence originates from a female donor with papillary thyroid cancer or a benign thyroid nodule (not recorded which). Some clones in this sample may be carry-over from other donors' samples. Sample: blood. The chain combines TRBV20-1 with TRBJ1-2; the D is unclear. In DNA, the CDR3 is TGCAGTGCTAGAACAAGTGAGCAAGGCTACACCTTC. This translates into CSARTSEQGYTF.